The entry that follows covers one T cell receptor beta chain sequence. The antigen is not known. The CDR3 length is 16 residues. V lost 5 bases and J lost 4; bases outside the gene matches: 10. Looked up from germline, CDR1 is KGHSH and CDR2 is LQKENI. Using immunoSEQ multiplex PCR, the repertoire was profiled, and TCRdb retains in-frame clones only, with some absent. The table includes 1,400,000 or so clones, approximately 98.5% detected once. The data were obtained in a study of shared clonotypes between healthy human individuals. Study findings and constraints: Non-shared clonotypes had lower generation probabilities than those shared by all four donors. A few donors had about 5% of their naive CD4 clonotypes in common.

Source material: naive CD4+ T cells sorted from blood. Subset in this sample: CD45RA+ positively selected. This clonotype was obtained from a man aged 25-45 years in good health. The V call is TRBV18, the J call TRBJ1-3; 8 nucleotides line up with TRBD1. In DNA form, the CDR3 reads TGTGCCAGCTCATCCGGCCAGGGGGCAAACGGAAACACCATATATTTT. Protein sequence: CASSSGQGANGNTIYF.